This TCR beta chain emerged from a study of lymphopenia after photon versus proton radiotherapy (dated by TCRdb to between 2018 and 2021). A note on the overall study: The study compared the immunological effects of photon versus proton radiation therapy in patients with gastrointestinal tumors who developed high-grade lymphopenia. The cohort comprised about 20 patients with gastrointestinal tumors who received either photon or proton therapy and then developed lymphopenia. The goal of the study was to characterize the differences between the two radiation modalities in how they affect the immune system.

Concerning this clone: What antigen it recognizes has not been identified. No much larger clone exists at a distance of one base, and base qualities are not known.

Library construction relied on the immunoSEQ multiplex PCR assay. T cell repertoires were profiled by deep sequencing of rearranged TCR beta loci, alongside multiparametric flow cytometry. In its TCRdb copy, this immuneACCESS table keeps in-frame sequences only and misses some clones. Where compared with another copy, unresolved V genes explain less than half of these, and the others have no known cause. This sample gives more than 45,000 clones in total; roughly 80% of them show up just once. The ten largest clones capture around 2% of the sample. On the study overall, not on this receptor specifically: The survival association was examined only in patients who died, and the authors described better survival with proton therapy as a possibility, not as a demonstrated result. Once the lymphocyte count had reached its nadir, the repertoires of photon-treated patients showed oligoclonal expansion, particularly of CD8+ Temra cells, and this expansion drove the decline in diversity. Proton-treated patients stayed relatively stable during treatment, while photon-treated patients lost naive T cells and TCR diversity and gained effector/memory populations. Across the cohort, a larger post-nadir drop in TCR diversity was inversely correlated with overall survival time among patients who died.

This clonotype was obtained from a man between 60 and 75 years old with pancreatic cancer. Source: peripheral blood, taken from a patient treated with proton-based radiotherapy.

CDR3 protein: CAQSNPIATPYEQYF. The nucleotide sequence reads as follows: TGTGCCCAATCGAACCCGATTGCCACTCCCTACGAGCAGTACTTC. This sequence uses TRBV19 and TRBJ2-7, with an unclear D gene assignment. The CDR3 covers 15 residues, taking in both the cysteine and the phenylalanine. Here the CDR3 DNA is all that survives: 45 bases in frame from base 1. V is cut by 11 bases and J by 2 bases, and the space between the germline ends is 22 bases. As encoded in the germline V gene (reference sequence), CDR1 is LNHDA while CDR2 is SQIVND.